Detailed here is one TCR beta chain. It has no known antigen specificity. No qualities accompany the bases; no much larger clone lies one base away. To prepare the library, PCR was applied. The sequencer was an Illumina HiSeq 4000. High-throughput sequencing was used to profile the TCR beta-chain CDR3 region of each patient. The original pipeline was this. The researchers built a classifier to tell apart papillary thyroid cancer patients with distant metastasis, based on CDR3 differences among clinicopathological groups. The Shannon index was used to assess repertoire diversity, and the Morisita-Horn index was used to assess tumor-blood repertoire similarity. TCRdb handled the public reads itself, with Q25 trimming in fastp and clone calling in MiXCR, and kept productive beta chains. The V and J calls were not made by the authors but by TCRdb's processing. This sample gives 23,000 or so clones in total; 20% to 30% of them show up just once. The ten largest clones take up roughly an eighth of the sample.

None of the patients had been given any treatment before thyroid surgery. Using T-cell receptor beta sequencing, the study looked back at clinical samples from patients collected from about 2011 to 2019. This specimen comes from a study of metastatic and nonmetastatic thyroid tumors (dated by TCRdb to 2018 to 2021). Concerning the study at large: The researchers compared repertoires between peripheral blood samples and tumor or nodule tissue samples from patients with malignant or benign thyroid disease. Findings and caveats that apply to the study as a whole: TCR beta diversity was reported as significantly higher in malignant tumors than in benign nodules, in both blood and tumor samples.

CDR1 SGHDT and CDR2 YYEEEE were looked up in the germline V gene. There are 14 amino acids in the CDR3, from cysteine to phenylalanine inclusive. This entry keeps only the CDR3 DNA: 42 bases, framed from base 1. V is reduced by 0 bases and J by 3 bases, leaving a spacing of 10 bases between them. The sequence joins TRBV5-6 to TRBJ2-7; TRBD1 is a possible D gene, resting on 6 matching bases. Sequences were obtained from tumor tissue. This receptor was taken from a male donor with papillary thyroid cancer or a benign thyroid nodule (not recorded which). Some clones in this sample may be carry-over from other donors' samples. The base sequence is TGTGCCAGCAGCTTGGGACAGGCGAACTACGAGCAGTACTTC. It codes for CASSLGQANYEQYF. Beyond the CDR3, the reference TRBV5-6 and TRBJ2-7 genes provide the residues; the full variable domain reads: DAGVTQSPTHLIKTRGQQVTLRCSPKSGHDTVSWYQQALGQGPQFIFQYYEEEERQRGNFPDRFSGHQFPNYSSELNVNALLLGDSALYLCASSLGQANYEQYFGPGTRLTVT.